Shown below are 28 T cell receptor beta chains from a single sample sequenced in a study of cytomegalovirus exposure and HLA in healthy donors. The PCR ran on 60 Vbeta and 13 Jbeta primers. Some clones are missing from TCRdb's copy, which holds only in-frame ones; the method was immunoSEQ multiplex PCR. The sample table includes about 90,000 clones. The sample consisted of PBMCs. Receptor source: a woman younger than 45 in good health and CMV-seronegative.

V gene TRBV11-1 combines with J gene TRBJ2-1, with TRBD2 matching over 8 bases. Per germline, CDR1 SGHAT and CDR2 FQDESV (reference sequence). V shed 6 bases and J 7 bases; nucleotides not matched to a gene: 11. The CDR3 length is 15 residues. CDR3 bases: TGTGCCAGCAGTCCCGGGACTAGGGCACGGAATGAGCAGTTCTTC. Protein product: CASSPGTRARNEQFF.

V and J are TRBV10-1 and TRBJ1-5; D perhaps matches TRBD1 (6 bases). V lost 7 bases to trimming and J lost 10 bases, with 20 bases between them. Per the germline V gene, CDR1 is WNHNN and CDR2 is SYGVQD (reference sequence). The CDR3 consists of 14 residues. CDR3 loop: CASKADRPNCPQHF. The DNA of the CDR3 is TGCGCCAGCAAGGCGGACAGACCAAACTGCCCCCAGCATTTT.

J is TRBJ1-2 and V is TRBV27; D call uncertain. CDR1 and CDR2 from the germline V gene are MNHEY and SMNVEV (reference sequence). V gave up 6 bases and J gave up 0 bases, with 5 bases separating them. The CDR3 has 12 amino acids. CDR3 residues: CASSPTNYGYTF. In DNA, the CDR3 is TGTGCCAGCAGCCCAACTAACTATGGCTACACCTTC.

The rearrangement links TRBV28 to TRBJ1-4; 8 nucleotides line up with TRBD1. CDR3 length equals 14 residues. CDR1 and CDR2 (germline): MDHEN, SYDVKM. After removal of 5 bases from V and 10 bases from J, the junction contained 9 bases not matched to a gene. The CDR3 loop reads CASSPQGAPPKLFF. As DNA, the CDR3 is TGTGCCAGCAGTCCGCAGGGGGCGCCCCCAAAACTGTTTTTT.

The gene calls are TRBV28 and TRBJ2-7; 7 bases agree with TRBD2. The CDR3 consists of 13 residues. The V and J ends lost 2 bases and 8 bases, in that order; junction bases with no gene match: 6. Germline values: CDR1 MDHEN, CDR2 SYDVKM. CDR3 coding DNA: TGTGCCAGCAGTTTAGGGGCTAGCGGTAAGCAGTACTTC. It is translated as CASSLGASGKQYF.

The V gene is TRBV30, the J gene TRBJ1-3; tentatively, D is TRBD1 (5 bases). The CDR3 totals 14 residues. With 0 bases removed from V and 5 bases from J, the gap between germline ends came to 11 bases. Germline CDR1 GTSNPN, CDR2 SVGIG (reference sequence). The CDR3 DNA reads TGTGCCTGGAGTGTAGGGGCTTACCGAAACACCATATATTTT. Translated: CAWSVGAYRNTIYF.

The genes are TRBV6-1 and TRBJ1-2; 11 positions agree with TRBD1. CDR1 and CDR2 from the germline V gene are MNHNS and SASEGT. Trimming cost V 1 base and J 7 bases; bases outside gene matches: 8. The CDR3 consists of 16 residues. CDR3 amino acids: CASSEDVGQGASGYTF. The CDR3 DNA reads TGTGCCAGCAGTGAAGATGTTGGACAGGGGGCCAGTGGCTACACCTTC.

The chain is built from TRBV18 and TRBJ2-7, with D unclear. V lost 6 bases, J lost 0 bases, and 6 bases lay in between. This CDR3 is built from 12 residues. CDR1 and CDR2 (germline): KGHSH, LQKENI. Here the CDR3 reads CASSPGSYEQYF. CDR3 sequence (DNA): TGTGCCAGCTCCCCCGGCTCCTACGAGCAGTACTTC. The whole variable domain, filled in from reference TRBV18 and TRBJ2-7, reads NAGVMQNPRHLVRRRGQEARLRCSPMKGHSHVYWYRQLPEEGLKFMVYLQKENIIDESGMPKERFSAEFPKEGPSILRIQQVVRGDSAAYFCASSPGSYEQYFGPGTRLTVT.

The genes are TRBV18 and TRBJ2-1; 7 nucleotides line up with TRBD1. After removal of 4 bases from V and 4 bases from J, the junction contained 13 bases not matched to a gene. CDR1 and CDR2 from the germline V gene are KGHSH and LQKENI. The CDR3 is 17 amino acids. The CDR3 DNA sequence: TGTGCCAGCTCACGGACCACAGGGGATCAGAGATACAATGAGCAGTTCTTC. Encoded protein: CASSRTTGDQRYNEQFF.

This rearrangement joins TRBV28 to TRBJ2-1; possibly TRBD2 for D (5 bases). V shed 8 bases and J shed 4 bases, with 18 bases lying between them. CDR3 length equals 15 residues. CDR1 and CDR2 from the germline V gene are MDHEN and SYDVKM. DNA of the CDR3: TGTGCCAGCTCCTCCGGACTGGGCGGGTACAATGAGCAGTTCTTC. As protein: CASSSGLGGYNEQFF.

The CDR3 protein is CASSLRSNNQPQHF. The CDR3, as DNA: TGCGCCAGCAGCTTACGGTCCAACAATCAGCCCCAGCATTTT. The chain has TRBV4-1 and TRBJ1-5; the D is unclear. Germline CDR1 reads MGHRA; CDR2 reads YSYEKL. V was clipped by 5 bases and J by 3 bases, with 11 bases between them. This CDR3 contains 14 residues.

The rearrangement links TRBV11-2 to TRBJ2-7; 8 bases map to TRBD1. The CDR3 sequence is 14 residues long. The trim removed 5 bases at V and 2 bases at J, leaving 5 bases unmatched. CDR1 is SGHAT and CDR2 is FQNNGV in the germline V gene. In DNA, the CDR3 is TGTGCCAGCAGCCCACGACAGGGGCCCTACGAGCAGTACTTC. Protein product: CASSPRQGPYEQYF.

The V gene is TRBV2, the J gene TRBJ2-3; 9 nucleotides line up with TRBD2. The CDR3 extends over 16 amino acids. Germline loops: CDR1 SNHLY, CDR2 FYNNEI. With 6 bases clipped from V and 0 bases from J, the junction kept 7 bases outside the gene matches. CDR3 DNA: TGTGCCAGCAGCCGGGAGCGGGGGGCTAGCACAGATACGCAGTATTTT. It encodes CASSRERGASTDTQYF. Full variable domain (remainder filled in from reference TRBV2 and TRBJ2-3): EPEVTQTPSHQVTQMGQEVILRCVPISNHLYFYWYRQILGQKVEFLVSFYNNEISEKSEIFDDQFSVERPDGSNFTLKIRSTKLEDSAMYFCASSRERGASTDTQYFGPGTRLTVL.

The chain uses TRBV7-3 and TRBJ1-6; maybe TRBD1 (5 bases). Trimming cost V 9 bases and J 8 bases, with 17 bases left between them. Germline CDR1 SGHTA, CDR2 FQGTGA. This CDR3 spans 14 amino acids. This chain's CDR3 is CASSTGTKDSPLHF. The CDR3 DNA reads as TGTGCCAGTTCAACCGGGACTAAGGATTCACCCCTCCACTTT.

The chain combines TRBV5-1 with TRBJ1-2; 7 positions agree with TRBD1. The CDR3 has 17 amino acids. The V segment lost 0 bases and the J segment 10 bases; nucleotides outside the gene matches: 18. The germline V gene encodes CDR1 SGHRS and CDR2 YFSETQ. The CDR3 DNA reads as TGCGCCAGCAGCTTGGCGGGGGGGACAGCGTCTCTGAGCGACTACACCTTC. It codes for CASSLAGGTASLSDYTF.

The chain carries TRBV9 and TRBJ2-7, with TRBD1 as a possible D gene (7 bases). CDR1 is SGDLS and CDR2 is YYNGEE in the germline V gene. Trimming cost V 7 bases and J 0 bases, with 17 bases left between them. CDR3 length: 15 residues. The CDR3, as DNA: TGTGCCAGCGGCCCAGGGGGGACTGCCTCCTACGAGCAGTACTTC. Translation: CASGPGGTASYEQYF.

The J gene is TRBJ1-1, the V gene TRBV11-2; D is perhaps TRBD1 (5 bases). V lost 2 bases to trimming and J lost 3 bases, with 16 bases between them. Germline CDR1 is SGHAT and CDR2 is FQNNGV. This CDR3 has 16 amino acids. The CDR3 here is CASSLFLQGRDTEAFF. The CDR3 DNA reads as TGTGCCAGCAGCTTATTTCTCCAGGGAAGAGACACTGAAGCTTTCTTT.

The rearrangement joins TRBV7-8 to TRBJ2-3; D is perhaps TRBD2 (6 bases). Trimming cost V 4 bases and J 3 bases, with 11 bases left between them. Looked up from germline, CDR1 is SGHVS and CDR2 is FQNEAQ. The CDR3 loop spans 14 amino acids. In nucleotides, the CDR3 is TGTGCCAGCAGCTACGTGGGGACTACAGATACGCAGTATTTT. Translation: CASSYVGTTDTQYF.

The chain links TRBV25-1 to TRBJ2-3, with TRBD2 identical over 8 bases. In germline, CDR1 is MGHDK, CDR2 SYGVNS. The J segment lost 4 bases and the V segment lost 5 bases, leaving 8 bases of the junction unmatched. The length of the CDR3 is 15 residues. CDR3 sequence: CASSPRTSWADTQYF. For the CDR3, the DNA is TGTGCCAGCAGTCCTCGGACTAGCTGGGCAGATACGCAGTATTTT.

The chain employs TRBV2 and TRBJ1-3; TRBD1 agrees at 11 bases. Losses at the gene ends were 5 bases for V and 6 bases for J; bases not matched to a gene: 3. The CDR3 consists of 14 residues. Germline assignment: CDR1 SNHLY and CDR2 FYNNEI. CDR3 in amino acids: CASSLDRGQNTIYF. For the CDR3, the DNA is TGTGCCAGCAGTCTGGACAGGGGGCAAAACACCATATATTTT.

V usage is TRBV21-1 and J usage is TRBJ2-3; the listed D gene, TRBD1, was not tested against the DNA. TRBV21-1 is flagged as a pseudogene. This CDR3 is 16 amino acids long. Here the CDR3 DNA reads TGTGCCAGCAGCAAAGCGCTTAAGACAGGGACCGATACGCAGTATTTT. Its translation is CASSKALKTGTDTQYF.

The rearrangement uses TRBV5-4 and TRBJ1-3; tentatively, D is TRBD1 (6 bases). From germline, CDR1 is SGHNT and CDR2 YYREEE (reference sequence). The CDR3 runs 16 residues. Between the trimmed V and J ends, which lost 0 bases and 0 bases, there was a span of 10 bases. The CDR3 DNA follows: TGTGCCAGCAGCTTGGACCCGGACAGCTCTGGAAACACCATATATTTT. The encoded protein is CASSLDPDSSGNTIYF.

V usage is TRBV28 and J usage is TRBJ2-4; D is perhaps TRBD1 (6 bases). The CDR3 is made up of 17 amino acids. V was cut by 1 base and J by 4 bases, with 17 bases left in between. Germline CDR1 reads MDHEN; CDR2 reads SYDVKM. The CDR3 region has the DNA TGTGCCAGCAGTTTATCTTGGCTTCGAGGGGGTAAAAACATTCAGTACTTC. This codes for CASSLSWLRGGKNIQYF.

This sequence joins TRBV5-1 and TRBJ2-1; D may be TRBD2 (5 bases). CDR1 and CDR2 from the germline V gene are SGHRS and YFSETQ. The CDR3 sequence is 16 residues long. Trimming took 0 bases from V and 2 from J, leaving 12 bases between them. CDR3 residues: CASSLVTGSTYNEQFF. The DNA for the CDR3 is TGCGCCAGCAGCTTGGTAACGGGGAGCACCTACAATGAGCAGTTCTTC.

The V gene is TRBV4-2, the J gene TRBJ1-2; no clear D. V was cut by 0 bases and J by 4 bases, with 9 bases left in between. CDR1 LGHNA and CDR2 YNFKEQ come from the germline V gene. CDR3 length: 14 amino acids. The CDR3 coding sequence is TGTGCCAGCAGCCAAGAAACAGCCACCTATGGCTACACCTTC. This gives the protein CASSQETATYGYTF.

The rearrangement joins TRBV27 to TRBJ1-5, with a possible D match to TRBD1 (5 bases). Germline lookup yields CDR1 MNHEY and CDR2 SMNVEV (reference sequence). The CDR3 totals 16 residues. Trimming removed 1 base at V and 2 bases at J, with 12 bases between. Here the CDR3 reads CASSLFPGRGNQPQHF. CDR3 nucleotide sequence: TGTGCCAGCAGTTTATTCCCAGGGCGAGGCAATCAGCCCCAGCATTTT.

V usage is TRBV2 and J usage is TRBJ2-3; no definite D call. Trimming took 5 bases from V and 0 from J, leaving 18 bases between them. Germline V CDR1 and CDR2: SNHLY, FYNNEI. The CDR3 runs to 17 residues. Here the CDR3 DNA reads TGTGCCAGCAGTCCTGTTTTGAAGCGAACTAGCACAGATACGCAGTATTTT. It is translated as CASSPVLKRTSTDTQYF.

The chain has TRBV12-2 and TRBJ1-3. TRBV12-2 is deemed a pseudogene. There are 16 residues in the CDR3. CDR3 region: CASRLVRGGSGNTIYF. DNA for the CDR3: TGTGCAAGTCGCTTAGTACGGGGGGGATCTGGAAACACCATATATTTT.